A single sample gave rise to the 29 T cell receptor beta chains below, sequenced in a study of brain T cells in children with intractable seizures. The time point: blood from clinic visit 5 months post-surgery; TSC patient then seizure free. Generated by immunoSEQ multiplex PCR, the TCRdb table keeps only in-frame clones and is missing some. The profile shows about 340,000 clones, more than 85% of them singletons. Source: peripheral blood, taken 4 to 5 months after surgery. These receptors originate from a boy in the first two years of life with tuberous sclerosis and intractable seizures.

The chain combines TRBV9 with TRBJ2-1, with D possibly TRBD1 on 5 matching bases. V shed 4 bases and J shed 3 bases, with 20 bases lying between them. Germline lookup yields CDR1 SGDLS and CDR2 YYNGEE. The CDR3 is made up of 17 amino acids. Here the CDR3 DNA reads TGTGCCAGCAGCTCTCTTGGGGCCCGACCGTACTACAATGAGCAGTTCTTC. Translating gives CASSSLGARPYYNEQFF.

The rearrangement joins TRBV20-1 to TRBJ2-1; D not certain. Trimming cost V 3 bases and J 3 bases, with 6 bases left between them. Germline CDR1 and CDR2: DFQATT and SNEGSKA (reference sequence). The CDR3 runs 12 residues. The CDR3 loop is CSASKGYNEQFF. CDR3 coding DNA: TGCAGTGCTAGTAAGGGCTACAATGAGCAGTTCTTC.

This chain connects TRBV19 to TRBJ1-5; TRBD1 might be the D (5 bases). Germline CDR1 and CDR2: LNHDA and SQIVND (reference sequence). This CDR3 comprises 13 residues. The V end lost 4 bases, the J end lost 4 bases, and 8 bases lay between the germline ends. The CDR3 reads CASSNRPNQPQHF. The CDR3 DNA reads TGTGCCAGTAGTAACAGGCCAAATCAGCCCCAGCATTTT.

The chain links TRBV6-2 or TRBV6-3 to TRBJ1-5; possible D gene TRBD1, 5 bases. CDR3 length: 15 amino acids. Germline lookup yields CDR1 MNHEY and CDR2 SVGEGT. V lost 0 bases and J lost 9, with 15 bases in between. For the CDR3, the DNA is TGTGCCAGCAGTTACTCGGGGGATGGGGCTTGGCCCCAGCATTTT. Its translation is CASSYSGDGAWPQHF.

V and J are TRBV7-8 and TRBJ1-3; D not certain. Germline V gene sequence: CDR1 SGHVS, CDR2 FQNEAQ. The CDR3 contains 15 residues. V was pared by 3 bases and J by 0 bases, with 9 bases between. The CDR3 nucleotides are TGTGCCAGCAGCTTCACAGCTTTCTCTGGAAACACCATATATTTT. It is translated as CASSFTAFSGNTIYF.

J is TRBJ2-7 and V is TRBV2, with D unclear. This CDR3 is built from 14 residues. Trimming shortened V by 8 bases and J by 5 bases, and 19 bases separated the two germline ends. Germline CDR1 reads SNHLY; CDR2 reads FYNNEI. The CDR3 reads CASVDGTRNDEQYF. CDR3 sequence (DNA): TGTGCCAGCGTCGACGGCACCCGGAACGACGAGCAGTACTTC.

The chain recombines TRBV4-1 with TRBJ2-3; perhaps TRBD2 as D (5 bases). The V gene's germline CDR1 is MGHRA and CDR2 YSYEKL. V lost 4 bases, J lost 1 base, and 15 bases lay in between. The CDR3 is 16 amino acids. In DNA, the CDR3 is TGCGCCAGCAGCCTTGGACGGACTTTTGGCACAGATACGCAGTATTTT. This translates into CASSLGRTFGTDTQYF.

This clone was seen once. The J gene is TRBJ1-5, the V gene TRBV7-9; D not resolved. CDR1 and CDR2 from the germline V gene are SEHNR and FQNEAQ (reference sequence). The CDR3 totals 17 residues. Trimming stripped 3 bases from V and 0 bases from J, with 15 bases between. CDR3 sequence: CASSFSPPWYSNQPQHF. The CDR3 bases are TGTGCCAGCAGCTTTTCCCCCCCATGGTATAGCAATCAGCCCCAGCATTTT.

The chain uses TRBV7-9 and TRBJ2-1; 9 nucleotides align to TRBD1. V dropped 6 bases and J dropped 5; count of bases not matched to a gene: 11. Germline values: CDR1 SEHNR, CDR2 FQNEAQ (reference sequence). The CDR3 is 16 amino acids. CDR3 nucleotides: TGTGCCAGCAGACCAGCCAGGGACAGGGTACACAATGAGCAGTTCTTC. It specifies CASRPARDRVHNEQFF.

This clone has only a few counts. This chain joins TRBV30 and TRBJ2-7; D not certain. V lost 0 bases, J lost 2 bases, and 11 bases lay in between. The length of the CDR3 is 14 residues. CDR1 and CDR2 from the germline V gene are GTSNPN and SVGIG (reference sequence). The CDR3 DNA sequence: TGTGCCTGGAGTGTACGGAACGGTGCCTACGAGCAGTACTTC. This codes for CAWSVRNGAYEQYF.

The chain's CDR3 is CASSQDSVGLFF. CDR3 DNA: TGCGCCAGCAGCCAAGATTCGGTGGGGCTGTTTTTT. The genes are TRBV4-1 and TRBJ1-4; the D is unclear. The CDR3 contains 12 residues. The V gene lost 0 bases and the J gene lost 14 bases, with 10 bases spanning the gap. Per the germline V gene, CDR1 is MGHRA and CDR2 is YSYEKL.

J is TRBJ2-4 and V is TRBV10-1; 8 nucleotides align to TRBD1. Trimming removed 11 bases from V and 8 bases from J; junction bases left unmatched: 14. Looked up from germline, CDR1 is WNHNN and CDR2 is SYGVQD (reference sequence). The CDR3 has 14 amino acids. The chain's CDR3 is CAPYPQGALYIQYF. CDR3 DNA: TGCGCCCCTTACCCCCAGGGGGCTTTATACATTCAGTACTTC.

This chain connects TRBV24-1 to TRBJ2-1, with 14 bases matching TRBD2. The CDR3 has 19 residues. The V gene end was trimmed by 4 bases and the J gene end by 0 bases; junction bases not matched to a gene: 7. Germline V gene sequence: CDR1 KGHDR, CDR2 SFDVKD. As DNA, the CDR3 is TGTGCCACCAGTGAAGGGACTAGCGGGAGTTTTAGCTCCTACAATGAGCAGTTCTTC. This gives the protein CATSEGTSGSFSSYNEQFF.

This rearrangement joins TRBV9 to TRBJ1-3; D may be TRBD1 (6 bases). The V and J ends lost 4 bases and 0 bases respectively, with 14 bases between them. The CDR3 consists of 16 residues. Germline V CDR1 and CDR2: SGDLS, YYNGEE. CDR3 sequence (DNA): TGTGCCAGCAGCTTAACCGGGACACGCTCTGGAAACACCATATATTTT. This translates into CASSLTGTRSGNTIYF.

The chain employs TRBV19 and TRBJ1-6; 9 bases agree with TRBD1. V lost 1 base and J lost 9; bases outside the gene matches: 4. The CDR3 sequence is 15 residues long. Germline V gene lookup returns CDR1 LNHDA and CDR2 SQIVND (reference sequence). The CDR3 bases are TGTGCCAGTAGTATAGGGGACAGGGATGTTTCACCCCTCCACTTT. Residues: CASSIGDRDVSPLHF.

V usage is TRBV6-6 and J usage is TRBJ1-3; the match to TRBD1 covers 9 bases. The germline V gene encodes CDR1 MNHNY and CDR2 SVGAGI (reference sequence). V gave up 5 bases and J gave up 3 bases; unmatched junction bases: 14. This CDR3 has 18 residues. The CDR3 loop reads CASSPAGTGLTFGNTIYF. CDR3 DNA: TGTGCCAGCAGTCCGGCCGGGACAGGGCTTACATTTGGAAACACCATATATTTT.

J is TRBJ1-1 and V is TRBV5-1; the D gene is possibly TRBD1 (5 bases). The CDR3 is made up of 14 amino acids. V was trimmed by 2 bases and J by 1 base, leaving 9 bases between them. CDR1 is SGHRS and CDR2 is YFSETQ in the germline V gene. The DNA for the CDR3 is TGCGCCAGCAGCTTAGACAGCCCGAACACTGAAGCTTTCTTT. Its translation is CASSLDSPNTEAFF. Complete variable domain (other parts from reference TRBV5-1 and TRBJ1-1): KAGVTQTPRYLIKTRGQQVTLSCSPISGHRSVSWYQQTPGQGLQFLFEYFSETQRNKGNFPGRFSGRQFSNSRSEMNVSTLELGDSALYLCASSLDSPNTEAFFGQGTRLTVV.

The genes are TRBV5-1 and TRBJ1-1, with 8 bases aligning to TRBD1. The CDR3 extends over 16 amino acids. Germline V gene lookup returns CDR1 SGHRS and CDR2 YFSETQ. After removal of 2 bases from V and 0 bases from J, the junction contained 6 bases not matched to a gene. As DNA, the CDR3 is TGCGCCAGCAGCTTTTTCTCGACAGGGGTGAACACTGAAGCTTTCTTT. Translated: CASSFFSTGVNTEAFF.

The chain has TRBV19 and TRBJ2-6; a weak D match, TRBD1 (6 bases). Germline V CDR1 and CDR2: LNHDA, SQIVND (reference sequence). Trimming left V 9 bases short and J 0 bases short, with 12 bases between. The length of the CDR3 is 15 residues. This chain's CDR3 is CASTTGHSGANVLTF. CDR3 nucleotide sequence: TGTGCCAGCACCACGGGACACTCTGGGGCCAACGTCCTGACTTTC.

The rearrangement joins TRBV7-6 to TRBJ2-3, with 11 bases that match TRBD2. The length of the CDR3 is 15 residues. The germline V gene encodes CDR1 SGHVS and CDR2 FNYEAQ. V lost 1 base to trimming and J lost 3 bases; unmatched junction nucleotides: 0. The CDR3 nucleotides are TGTGCCAGCAGCTTAGGGACTAGCGGGACAGATACGCAGTATTTT. It translates to CASSLGTSGTDTQYF.

J is TRBJ2-3 and V is TRBV7-8; D is perhaps TRBD2 (6 bases). In germline, CDR1 is SGHVS, CDR2 FQNEAQ. The CDR3 consists of 15 residues. With 5 bases removed from V and 1 base from J, the gap between germline ends came to 13 bases. CDR3 DNA: TGTGCCAGCAGCCCAAGGTGGGGGGGCACAGATACGCAGTATTTT. This encodes CASSPRWGGTDTQYF.

This rearrangement joins TRBV25-1 to TRBJ2-2; D is unresolved. V lost 3 bases to trimming and J lost 1 base, with 3 bases between them. CDR1 MGHDK and CDR2 SYGVNS come from the germline V gene. CDR3 length: 13 amino acids. CDR3 loop: CASSERNTGELFF. CDR3 in DNA: TGTGCCAGCAGTGAGCGGAACACCGGGGAGCTGTTTTTT.

The V and J genes are TRBV2 and TRBJ2-1; no definite D call. Germline CDR1 and CDR2: SNHLY and FYNNEI. The CDR3 contains 11 residues. Trimming cost V 4 bases and J 7 bases, with 5 bases left between them. This CDR3 reads CASSAMNEQFF. In DNA form, the CDR3 reads TGTGCCAGCAGTGCTATGAATGAGCAGTTCTTC.

The genes are TRBV7-9 and TRBJ2-1; 10 bases are a match to TRBD2. Trimming at V came to 1 base and at J to 0 bases, leaving 9 bases not matched to a gene. The CDR3 loop spans 19 amino acids. Germline assignment: CDR1 SEHNR and CDR2 FQNEAQ (reference sequence). CDR3: CASSLGILAGASSYNEQFF. CDR3 nucleotide sequence: TGTGCCAGCAGCTTAGGGATTCTAGCGGGGGCGAGCTCCTACAATGAGCAGTTCTTC.

J is TRBJ2-1 and V is TRBV3-1 (or the pseudogene TRBV3-2); 12 nucleotides match TRBD2. Trimming at V came to 0 bases and at J to 8 bases, leaving 2 bases not matched to a gene. The CDR3 is made up of 15 amino acids. Looked up from germline, CDR1 is LGHDT and CDR2 is YNNKEL (reference sequence). This CDR3 reads CASSQEASGRDEQFF. The CDR3 DNA follows: TGTGCCAGCAGCCAAGAGGCTAGCGGGAGGGATGAGCAGTTCTTC.

J is TRBJ1-2 and V is TRBV29-1, with TRBD1 identical over 9 bases. The CDR3 runs to 16 residues. Germline V gives CDR1 SQVTM, CDR2 ANQGSEA. The junction had 14 bases not matched to a gene; V was cut back by 2 bases and J by 7 bases. The DNA of the CDR3 is TGCAGCGTTGAAAGGCTCCGGACAGGGGAAAGGAGTGGCTACACCTTC. It codes for CSVERLRTGERSGYTF.

The CDR3 protein is CASSPGRGAEQYF. CDR3 DNA sequence: TGTGCCAGCAGCCCCGGTCGTGGGGCCGAGCAGTACTTC. The V and J genes are TRBV12-3 or TRBV12-4 and TRBJ2-7; a possible D gene is TRBD1 (5 bases). V dropped 6 bases and J dropped 6 bases, with 15 bases sitting between them. The CDR3 sequence is 13 residues long.

The chain carries TRBV6-6 and TRBJ2-7; 11 bases are a match to TRBD1. The V gene end was trimmed by 4 bases and the J gene end by 5 bases; junction bases not matched to a gene: 4. The germline V gene encodes CDR1 MNHNY and CDR2 SVGAGI (reference sequence). The CDR3 length is 14 residues. CDR3 in amino acids: CASSLDRGQHEQYF. The CDR3 region has the DNA TGTGCCAGCAGTTTGGACAGGGGGCAACACGAGCAGTACTTC.

The V gene is TRBV7-8, the J gene TRBJ1-1; possible D gene TRBD1, 5 bases. CDR1 is SGHVS and CDR2 is FQNEAQ in the germline V gene. Trimming cost V 1 base and J 0 bases, with 9 bases left between them. CDR3 length: 15 residues. CDR3 coding DNA: TGTGCCAGCAGCTTAGGAGGGACCCTGAACACTGAAGCTTTCTTT. This sequence encodes CASSLGGTLNTEAFF.